The sample holds one count of the clone carrying this T cell receptor (beta chain). Sequencing used immunoSEQ multiplex PCR; TCRdb keeps in-frame clones, though not all of them. The repertoire holds approximately 92,000 clones, with 95% to 96% as singletons. The sample belongs to a study of OX40 agonist ivuxolimab in advanced cancers. The overall study: Patients received ivuxolimab, an intravenous treatment, every 2 weeks at 0.01 to 10 mg/kg.

Germline values: CDR1 MNHEY, CDR2 SMNVEV (reference sequence). With 4 bases removed from V and 0 bases from J, the gap between germline ends came to 8 bases. The CDR3 totals 14 residues. The sequenced sample was CD4+ or CD8+ T cells sorted from blood, obtained in a trial of the OX40 agonist ivuxolimab. The origin of this receptor is an adult with an advanced solid tumor such as melanoma, head and neck, liver or kidney cancer. The chain joins TRBV27 to TRBJ2-3; TRBD2 might be the D (6 bases). In DNA, the CDR3 is TGTGCCAGCAGTTCTCGGGGGAGCACAGATACGCAGTATTTT. Translated: CASSSRGSTDTQYF.